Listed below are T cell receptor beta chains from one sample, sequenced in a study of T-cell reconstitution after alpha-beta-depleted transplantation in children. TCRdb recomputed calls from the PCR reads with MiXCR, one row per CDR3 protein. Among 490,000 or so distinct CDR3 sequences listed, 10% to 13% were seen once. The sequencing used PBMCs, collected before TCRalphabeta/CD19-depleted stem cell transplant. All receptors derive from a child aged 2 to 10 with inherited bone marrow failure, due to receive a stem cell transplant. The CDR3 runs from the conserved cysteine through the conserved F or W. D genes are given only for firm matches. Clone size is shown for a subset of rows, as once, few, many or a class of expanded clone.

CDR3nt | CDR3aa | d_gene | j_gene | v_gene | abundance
TGTGCCAGTAGTATACTAGCGGGAGGGCCTCCCAATGAGCAGTTCTTC | CASSILAGGPPNEQFF | TRBD2 | TRBJ2-1 | TRBV19 | many
TGCGCCAGCAGCCAAGAACCCTTAGGTCGGGATTTCCTCAATGAGCAGTTCTTC | CASSQEPLGRDFLNEQFF | NA | TRBJ2-1 | TRBV4-3 | many
TGCGCCAGCAGCTTGGGGGACAATCCTTACGAGCAGTACTTC | CASSLGDNPYEQYF | NA | TRBJ2-7 | TRBV5-1 | many
TGCGCCAGCAGCCTCATACTAGCGGGGAGCTCCTACGAGCAGTACTTC | CASSLILAGSSYEQYF | TRBD2 | TRBJ2-7 | TRBV5-1 | NA
TGTGCCAGCAGTTTATCATCAGGGGGGCAGTACAGGAATGAGCAGTTCTTC | CASSLSSGGQYRNEQFF | NA | TRBJ2-1 | TRBV27 | many
TGCAGTGCTAGTAGGGGTACAGATCACGAGCAGTACTTC | CSASRGTDHEQYF | NA | TRBJ2-7 | TRBV20-1 | many
TGTGCCAGCAGTTACCTGTTTGCAGGGCGGGAGGTGACAGATACGCAGTATTTT | CASSYLFAGREVTDTQYF | TRBD2 | TRBJ2-3 | TRBV6-2/TRBV6-3 | few
TGCAGTGCTAGAGATCGAACAGGAGTCCACTACGAGCAGTACTTC | CSARDRTGVHYEQYF | NA | TRBJ2-7 | TRBV20-1 | many
TGTGCCAGCAGTTTATGGCTAGGGGGAGGGGGCCAGAACAATGAGCAGTTCTTC | CASSLWLGGGGQNNEQFF | NA | TRBJ2-1 | TRBV28 | many
TGTGCCAGCAGTTTAGGCCAGGGGGCGGTTCAGCCCCAGCATTTT | CASSLGQGAVQPQHF | TRBD1 | TRBJ1-5 | TRBV28 | few
TGTGCCAGCAGCCCCCCCGGGAGGGAGGTCGGGGAGCTGTTTTTT | CASSPPGREVGELFF | TRBD2 | TRBJ2-2 | TRBV3-1 | many
TGCGCCAGCAGCCCGCCCGGAATTGGGACCCAGTACTTC | CASSPPGIGTQYF | NA | TRBJ2-5 | TRBV10-2 | many
TGTGCCAGCACCCCAATGAGACACGGGACAGGCAGTGACGAGCAGTACTTC | CASTPMRHGTGSDEQYF | TRBD1 | TRBJ2-7 | TRBV6-2/TRBV6-3 | NA
TGCAGCGTCCTAGCGGAGGACCGCAATGAGCAGTTCTTC | CSVLAEDRNEQFF | TRBD2 | TRBJ2-1 | TRBV29-1 | many
TGCGCCAGCAGCCTCGGGGGACCCCGACTAGCGGGAACCTGGAAAGCCGAGCAGTACTTC | CASSLGGPRLAGTWKAEQYF | TRBD2 | TRBJ2-7 | TRBV5-1 | many
TGTGCCAGCAGTTATTTAGGGGCTGGTCAGCCCCAGCATTTT | CASSYLGAGQPQHF | NA | TRBJ1-5 | TRBV6-5 | many
TGTGCCAGCAGTGAAGGAGGACACCTCCAAGAGACCCAGTACTTC | CASSEGGHLQETQYF | NA | TRBJ2-5 | TRBV6-1 | few
TGCGCCAGCAGCAACCCAGGGTTGACCCAGTACTTC | CASSNPGLTQYF | NA | TRBJ2-5 | TRBV4-1 | many
TGCGCCAGCAGCCAAGATCCCCCAGCGGGGGGGCACAATGAGCAGTTCTTC | CASSQDPPAGGHNEQFF | TRBD2 | TRBJ2-1 | TRBV4-1 | many
TGTGCCAGCAGCTACTTGCTCTCTGGAAACACCATATATTTT | CASSYLLSGNTIYF | NA | TRBJ1-3 | TRBV7-9 | NA
TGCGCCAGCAGCCACATCGGGTTAGCGGGAGTCGTCGAGCAGTACTTC | CASSHIGLAGVVEQYF | TRBD2 | TRBJ2-7 | TRBV4-3 | many
TGCGCCAGCAGCTCCTCCGGAGGGTGGACAGATACGCAGTATTTT | CASSSSGGWTDTQYF | NA | TRBJ2-3 | TRBV5-1 | many
TGCGCCAGCAGCTTCGACGGACCCTACGAGCAGTACTTC | CASSFDGPYEQYF | NA | TRBJ2-7 | TRBV5-1 | many
TGTGCCAGCAGCGTAGCGGGGGGCAGGTACAATGAGCAGTTCTTC | CASSVAGGRYNEQFF | NA | TRBJ2-1 | TRBV9 | many
TGCAGTGCTAGAGATCAGCGGGACCCCCAAGGAAAACTGTTTTTT | CSARDQRDPQGKLFF | NA | TRBJ1-4 | TRBV20-1 | many
TGCGCCAGCAGCCAAGTTAGGCTCCTAGCGTCGGAGGAGCTGTTTTTT | CASSQVRLLASEELFF | NA | TRBJ2-2 | TRBV4-3 | many
TGTGCCAGCAGCTTAGCGACTAGCGGGAGGGGCACAGATACGCAGTATTTT | CASSLATSGRGTDTQYF | TRBD2 | TRBJ2-3 | TRBV7-9 | many
TGTGCCAGCAGTTTACGGACAGCGGAGACCCAGTACTTC | CASSLRTAETQYF | NA | TRBJ2-5 | TRBV28 | NA
TGTGCCAGCAGCTTGAGAGGGGGCAGGGGAGTTGGAACAGATACGCAGTATTTT | CASSLRGGRGVGTDTQYF | TRBD1 | TRBJ2-3 | TRBV5-4 | few
TGTGCCAGTAGTATCGACTACCTCCAAGAGACCCAGTACTTC | CASSIDYLQETQYF | NA | TRBJ2-5 | TRBV19 | few
TGTGCCAGCAGCAAGCGGGAGAGGGTAGGAGAGACCCAGTACTTC | CASSKRERVGETQYF | TRBD2 | TRBJ2-5 | TRBV6-2/TRBV6-3 | many
TGCGCCAGCGGTACTAGCGGAGGGGTTTTCTACGAGCAGTACTTC | CASGTSGGVFYEQYF | TRBD2 | TRBJ2-7 | TRBV5-1 | few
TGCAGCGTTCTGAGACAGGGAGTTTACCTGGAAGCTTTCTTT | CSVLRQGVYLEAFF | TRBD1 | TRBJ1-1 | TRBV29-1 | NA
TGTGCCAGCAGTTTGGAGAGGCCAGATACGCAGTATTTT | CASSLERPDTQYF | NA | TRBJ2-3 | TRBV12-3/TRBV12-4 | many
TGTGCCAGCAGAGACAGGGAATATAGTTACACTGAAGCTTTCTTT | CASRDREYSYTEAFF | TRBD1 | TRBJ1-1 | TRBV6-4 | NA
TGTGCCAGCAGCTTAAGTCGCGGGAGGCCAGGGGCAGGGTGGTACAATGAGCAGTTCTTC | CASSLSRGRPGAGWYNEQFF | TRBD2 | TRBJ2-1 | TRBV11-1 | NA
TGTGCCATCACGTCGAAGGGGGTTTACAATGAGCAGTTCTTC | CAITSKGVYNEQFF | NA | TRBJ2-1 | TRBV12-3/TRBV12-4 | many
TGTGCCAGCAGTCCCGCAGCTAGCGACTCGCAGTATTTT | CASSPAASDSQYF | NA | TRBJ2-3 | TRBV27 | many
TGTGCCAGCACCATTGGGACAGGTTCCTACGAGCAGTACTTC | CASTIGTGSYEQYF | TRBD1 | TRBJ2-7 | TRBV12-3/TRBV12-4 | many
TGTGCCAGCAGCGTAGATCCGGGGGTGAACACCGGGGAGCTGTTTTTT | CASSVDPGVNTGELFF | NA | TRBJ2-2 | TRBV9 | many
TGCGCCAGCAGCCAAGGTCAGGGAGGGCGTGCGTTTAATTCACCCCTCCACTTT | CASSQGQGGRAFNSPLHF | NA | TRBJ1-6 | TRBV4-1 | many
TGTGCCAGCAGCCCAGCATCGGACGGACACTACGAGCAGTACTTC | CASSPASDGHYEQYF | NA | TRBJ2-7 | TRBV4-2 | many
TGCAGCGGCGCCGGCAGGGCCGTGGAGCAGTTCTTC | CSGAGRAVEQFF | NA | TRBJ2-1 | TRBV29-1 | many
TGTGCCAGCAGCTTATTTGATCCCCCCTACAATGAGCAGTTCTTC | CASSLFDPPYNEQFF | NA | TRBJ2-1 | TRBV7-9 | NA
TGTGCCAGCGAGGGGGGAGCCAAACACATTCAGTACTTC | CASEGGAKHIQYF | NA | TRBJ2-4 | TRBV12-3/TRBV12-4 | NA
TGTGCCAGCAGTGAGACAGGGGCAGTTAACTATGGCTACACCTTC | CASSETGAVNYGYTF | TRBD1 | TRBJ1-2 | TRBV27 | many
TGTGCCAGCTCACCATCCCCAGACGTCAGGGGTGGCATTCAGTACTTC | CASSPSPDVRGGIQYF | NA | TRBJ2-4 | TRBV18 | few
TGTGCCAGCAGCTTTGGTGGAGGGGGCGTTGGAGAGACCCAGTACTTC | CASSFGGGGVGETQYF | NA | TRBJ2-5 | TRBV7-2 | NA
TGCAGTGCTCCTGGGACGTCTCAAGAGACCCAGTACTTC | CSAPGTSQETQYF | NA | TRBJ2-5 | TRBV20-1 | NA
TGCAGCGTTGAAGGGATAGACACCGGGGAGCTGTTTTTT | CSVEGIDTGELFF | NA | TRBJ2-2 | TRBV29-1 | many